This TCR beta chain came from a study of shared clonotypes between healthy human individuals. Study-wide findings and caveats: When compared with the clonotypes that were shared by all four sorted-subset donors, the non-shared clonotypes turned out to have lower generation probabilities.

Profiled with immunoSEQ multiplex PCR; TCRdb holds only in-frame clones, not every one. The sample lists 2 million to 2.5 million clones; around 92% were seen once. Trimming cost V 3 bases and J 2 bases, with 17 bases left between them. The CDR3 covers 16 residues. The germline CDR1 and CDR2 sequences are SGHNT and YYREEE (reference sequence). Comments on this clone: Its target is unknown.

All donors qualified as healthy HIV-negative adults and had experienced no recent acute infections or vaccinations. In the CD4+ fraction, cells were divided into CD45RA+ naive and CD45RA-negative memory subsets. This chain connects TRBV5-4 to TRBJ1-2, with D perhaps TRBD1 (5 bases). This TCR came from a man between 18 and 35 years old in good health. Some clones in this sample may be carry-over from other donors' samples. Sequenced material: naive CD4+ T cells from PBMCs. The subset was: CD45RA+ positively selected. The CDR3 sequence: CASSSGAGSPNYGYTF. The CDR3 bases are TGTGCCAGCAGCTCCGGGGCAGGATCACCAAACTATGGCTACACCTTC.